The 26 T cell receptor beta chains in this list originate from one sample, sequenced in a study of OX40 agonist ivuxolimab in advanced cancers. The data were produced by immunoSEQ multiplex PCR, yet TCRdb's version contains in-frame clones alone and is incomplete. The table includes tens of thousands of clones, 82% detected once. The sequences come from CD4+ or CD8+ T cells sorted from blood, collected in a trial of the OX40 agonist ivuxolimab. These receptors came from an adult with an advanced solid tumor such as melanoma, head and neck, liver or kidney cancer.

The rearrangement uses TRBV15 and TRBJ1-1, with no clear D. V was cut by 6 bases and J by 1 base, with 12 bases left in between. The CDR3 is 14 amino acids. CDR1 is LNHNV, CDR2 YYDKDF, per germline (reference sequence). The CDR3 is CATSFGRSNTEAFF. The CDR3 nucleotides read TGTGCCACCAGTTTCGGCCGATCGAACACTGAAGCTTTCTTT.

This sequence joins TRBV11-2 and TRBJ1-1; D is ambiguous. Looked up from germline, CDR1 is SGHAT and CDR2 is FQNNGV. V lost 0 bases to trimming and J lost 4 bases, with 6 bases between them. This CDR3 is 13 amino acids long. The DNA for the CDR3 is TGTGCCAGCAGCTTAGAGGAGGGCACTGAAGCTTTCTTT. It is translated as CASSLEEGTEAFF.

This clone was found a few times. The chain links TRBV30 to TRBJ2-7; a weak D match, TRBD2 (7 bases). This CDR3 comprises 14 residues. Germline values: CDR1 GTSNPN, CDR2 SVGIG (reference sequence). Between the trimmed V and J ends, which lost 3 bases and 2 bases, there was a span of 14 bases. CDR3 sequence (DNA): TGTGCCTGGAGAGGCGGGGGCGGCCCCTACGAGCAGTACTTC. This sequence encodes CAWRGGGGPYEQYF.

This chain links TRBV4-3 with TRBJ1-5; D is unclear. Deletions cut 1 base from V and 2 bases from J, with 9 bases between. The CDR3 loop spans 15 amino acids. Per germline, CDR1 LGHNA and CDR2 YSLEER. CDR3 residues: CASSQGRGGNQPQHF. As DNA, the CDR3 is TGCGCCAGCAGCCAAGGTCGAGGTGGCAATCAGCCCCAGCATTTT.

The chain combines TRBV7-2 with TRBJ2-4; 7 nucleotides match TRBD1. V lost 4 bases and J lost 3; bases outside the gene matches: 9. The CDR3 consists of 16 residues. Germline-derived CDR1 and CDR2 are SGHTA and FQGNSA. CDR3 coding DNA: TGTGCCAGCAGCTCAAACAGGGGCTGGGGCAAAAACATTCAGTACTTC. Encoded protein: CASSSNRGWGKNIQYF.

Concerning this clone: The sample has other DNA sequences that encode this CDR3 too. The CDR3 DNA follows: TGTGCCAGCTCACCATCTAATGAGCAGTTCTTC. It specifies CASSPSNEQFF. The chain is built from TRBV18 and TRBJ2-1, with D hard to call. CDR1 is KGHSH, CDR2 LQKENI, per germline. V was cut by 2 bases and J by 7 bases, with 3 bases left in between. This CDR3 comprises 11 residues.

This clone occurred a few times. The V and J genes are TRBV6-5 and TRBJ1-1; D remains ambiguous. CDR1 MNHEY and CDR2 SVGAGI come from the germline V gene. This CDR3 has 13 residues. V lost 5 bases and J 0 bases, leaving 7 bases between the germline ends. The CDR3 DNA follows: TGTGCCAGCAGTCGTAGTATGAACACTGAAGCTTTCTTT. It yields the protein CASSRSMNTEAFF.

The chain has TRBV9 and TRBJ2-1, with D perhaps matching TRBD2 (10 bases). V lost 3 bases and J lost 2, with 21 bases in between. Germline V gene lookup returns CDR1 SGDLS and CDR2 YYNGEE. The CDR3 covers 18 residues. The CDR3 nucleotides are TGTGCCAGCAGCGCGATAGCGGGGGGACAGGGCACCTACAATGAGCAGTTCTTC. Translation gives CASSAIAGGQGTYNEQFF.

This clone was seen a single time. The identical CDR3 is also encoded by other nucleotide sequences in the sample. The chain links TRBV4-1 to TRBJ2-5; D unresolved. V was trimmed by 1 base and J by 7 bases, leaving 13 bases between them. Per the germline V gene, CDR1 is MGHRA and CDR2 is YSYEKL. The CDR3 consists of 14 residues. The CDR3 is CASSQAGTGGTQYF. The CDR3 coding sequence is TGCGCCAGCAGCCAAGCAGGAACTGGCGGGACCCAGTACTTC.

This rearrangement joins TRBV19 to TRBJ1-4; D unresolved. Trimming cost V 6 bases and J 6 bases, with 11 bases left between them. Germline V gene sequence: CDR1 LNHDA, CDR2 SQIVND (reference sequence). The CDR3 covers 13 residues. CDR3 DNA: TGTGCCAGTAGGCAAACAGAGGATGAAAAACTGTTTTTT. Its protein is CASRQTEDEKLFF.

This sequence joins TRBV5-6 and TRBJ2-5; TRBD1 matches at 8 bases. Germline V CDR1 and CDR2: SGHDT, YYEEEE. Trimming removed 0 bases from V and 5 bases from J; junction bases left unmatched: 0. This CDR3 is built from 13 residues. The DNA of the CDR3 is TGTGCCAGCAGCTTGGGGACAGGGGAGACCCAGTACTTC. The encoded protein is CASSLGTGETQYF.

The rearrangement uses TRBV9 and TRBJ2-1; 9 nucleotides agree with TRBD2. The CDR3 runs 16 residues. Germline values: CDR1 SGDLS, CDR2 YYNGEE. Trimming removed 4 bases from V and 0 bases from J; junction bases left unmatched: 5. The CDR3 DNA reads as TGTGCCAGCAGCTCCGAGCGGGGGGCCTCCTACAATGAGCAGTTCTTC. This encodes CASSSERGASYNEQFF.

V usage is TRBV15 and J usage is TRBJ2-7; D gene uncertain. V lost 9 bases and J 0 bases, leaving 12 bases between the germline ends. The CDR3 loop spans 13 amino acids. Germline V lookup: CDR1 LNHNV, CDR2 YYDKDF (reference sequence). CDR3 loop: CATTWSPSYEQYF. DNA of the CDR3: TGTGCCACAACCTGGAGCCCCTCCTACGAGCAGTACTTC.

This clone has a single count. The genes are TRBV10-3 and TRBJ1-5; maybe TRBD1 (5 bases). Trimming cost V 11 bases and J 7 bases, with 27 bases left between them. CDR1 ENHRY and CDR2 SYGVKD come from the germline V gene. This CDR3 spans 16 amino acids. This CDR3 is CASSFEGVVTGQPQHF. Here the CDR3 DNA reads TGTGCCTCAAGCTTCGAAGGGGTAGTTACCGGACAGCCCCAGCATTTT.

This chain joins TRBV7-2 and TRBJ2-4; 9 bases line up with TRBD1. V was pared by 5 bases and J by 6 bases, with 5 bases of the junction left unmatched. The CDR3 runs to 14 residues. Germline V gene sequence: CDR1 SGHTA, CDR2 FQGNSA. The CDR3 is CASSTTGGANIQYF. The CDR3 nucleotides are TGTGCCAGCAGCACCACAGGGGGCGCAAACATTCAGTACTTC.

The count of this clone is one. The V gene is TRBV29-1, the J gene TRBJ1-2; tentative D call: TRBD1 (6 bases). Trimming pared 5 bases from V and 4 bases from J, leaving 20 bases between. The V gene's germline CDR1 is SQVTM and CDR2 ANQGSEA. This CDR3 is 15 amino acids long. CDR3 bases: TGCAGCGTTCTGGCCCTGGGGGGCGCGAGCTATGGCTACACCTTC. It translates to CSVLALGGASYGYTF.

This chain connects TRBV6-6 to TRBJ1-5; D is unclear. V was pared by 4 bases and J by 9 bases, with 10 bases between. The germline CDR1 and CDR2 sequences are MNHNY and SVGAGI (reference sequence). The CDR3 extends over 12 amino acids. This CDR3 reads CASSSPGRPQHF. The CDR3, as DNA: TGTGCCAGCAGTTCACCTGGGCGGCCCCAGCATTTT.

The rearrangement joins TRBV7-9 to TRBJ2-7, with 8 bases fitting TRBD2. Germline V CDR1 and CDR2: SEHNR, FQNEAQ (reference sequence). V shed 4 bases and J 3 bases; nucleotides not matched to a gene: 8. The CDR3 runs 15 residues. CDR3 sequence (DNA): TGTGCCAGCAGCTCCCGTCGGCGGGGGGACTACGAGCAGTACTTC. This codes for CASSSRRRGDYEQYF.

V and J are TRBV12-5 and TRBJ1-3; D gene ambiguous. With 1 base removed from V and 0 bases from J, the gap between germline ends came to 16 bases. The CDR3 is 18 residues long. Per germline, CDR1 LGHNT and CDR2 FRNRAP. Written as DNA, the CDR3 is TGTGCTAGTGGTTTGGCACGGTTAGGGCAGAGCTCTGGAAACACCATATATTTT. Its protein is CASGLARLGQSSGNTIYF.

On this clone itself: Mismatch with germline at one junction end may stem from a read error. The V call is TRBV7-7, the J call TRBJ2-1; TRBD1 might be the D (7 bases). Germline V lookup: CDR1 SSHAT, CDR2 FNYEAQ (reference sequence). The CDR3 contains 14 residues. In DNA form, the CDR3 reads TGTGCTAGCAGCTTAGGGGGGACAGTTAATGAGCAGTTCTTC. As protein: CASSLGGTVNEQFF.

The rearrangement uses TRBV29-1 and TRBJ2-1; 8 nucleotides agree with TRBD2. J gave up 6 bases and V 3 bases, and 7 bases lay outside the gene matches. Germline V gene sequence: CDR1 SQVTM, CDR2 ANQGSEA. The CDR3 totals 14 residues. In nucleotides, the CDR3 is TGCAGCGTTGACTCGGGGGGGGTGACCAATGAGCAGTTCTTC. Amino acid sequence: CSVDSGGVTNEQFF.

The chain recombines TRBV18 with TRBJ1-1; D is uncertain. Germline lookup yields CDR1 KGHSH and CDR2 LQKENI. This CDR3 has 11 residues. The germline V and J ends were trimmed by 5 bases and 11 bases, with 12 bases remaining between them. The DNA of the CDR3 is TGTGCCAGCTCAACGACGGGAAGGGCTTTCTTT. This sequence encodes CASSTTGRAFF.

V is TRBV7-2 and J is TRBJ1-2, with a possible D match to TRBD1 (5 bases). Trimming left V 1 base short and J 6 bases short, with 18 bases between. Germline CDR1 reads SGHTA; CDR2 reads FQGNSA. The CDR3 sequence is 16 residues long. CDR3 coding DNA: TGTGCCAGCAGCTTAGTCGGCCCCAGGGCGGGCGATGGCTACACCTTC. This translates into CASSLVGPRAGDGYTF.

The CDR3 bases are TGTGCCAGCTCACAATTCGCAGGGGGAAACACCGGGGAGCTGTTTTTT. Its translation is CASSQFAGGNTGELFF. V and J are TRBV18 and TRBJ2-2; 7 bases agree with TRBD1. Trimming took 4 bases from V and 2 from J; bases not matched to a gene: 7. Germline values: CDR1 KGHSH, CDR2 LQKENI. CDR3 size: 16 residues.

The chain joins TRBV7-2 to TRBJ1-2, with TRBD1 matching 9 bases. The CDR3 runs 15 residues. Germline CDR1 SGHTA, CDR2 FQGNSA. V dropped 5 bases and J dropped 8; count of bases not matched to a gene: 12. This CDR3 is CASSLHRDRDGGYTF. CDR3 nucleotide sequence: TGTGCCAGCAGCCTGCACCGGGACAGGGACGGAGGCTACACCTTC.

This clone is medium-sized in the sample. The chain uses TRBV7-6 and TRBJ1-6, with D unclear. V was cut by 0 bases and J by 6 bases, with 12 bases left in between. The CDR3 runs to 16 residues. Germline V lookup: CDR1 SGHVS, CDR2 FNYEAQ. DNA of the CDR3: TGTGCCAGCAGCTTAGCGGAGGCAGGAAGTAATTCACCCCTCCACTTT. It specifies CASSLAEAGSNSPLHF.